The 8 T cell receptor beta chains presented below share a single source sample, sequenced in a study of shared clonotypes between healthy human individuals. Naive CD8 isolation took CD45RO-negative cells positively selected for CCR7 and excluded terminally differentiated effector memory CD45RA+ cells. Method: immunoSEQ multiplex PCR; TCRdb's copy keeps in-frame clones and lacks some. The table has hundreds of thousands of clones, almost 95% seen once. Sequencing input: naive CD8+ T cells sorted from blood. Receptor source: a man aged 25-45 years in good health.

The chain joins TRBV4-3 to TRBJ2-7; 7 bases map to TRBD1. The CDR3 is 15 amino acids. Germline V lookup: CDR1 LGHNA, CDR2 YSLEER. Trimming at V came to 0 bases and at J to 3 bases, leaving 5 bases not matched to a gene. CDR3: CASSQDWTGVYEQYF. CDR3 DNA: TGCGCCAGCAGCCAAGACTGGACAGGAGTCTACGAGCAGTACTTC.

The rearrangement links TRBV10-1 to TRBJ2-5; D gene uncertain. The V end lost 1 base, the J end lost 6 bases, and 12 bases lay between the germline ends. CDR3 length: 14 residues. CDR1 WNHNN and CDR2 SYGVQD come from the germline V gene (reference sequence). The CDR3 coding sequence is TGCGCCAGCAGTGAGTTTATTCAGGATAAGACCCAGTACTTC. As protein: CASSEFIQDKTQYF.

This rearrangement joins TRBV10-2 to TRBJ2-7, with D hard to call. This CDR3 region has 11 residues. Germline assignment: CDR1 WSHSY and CDR2 SAAADI. V shed 6 bases and J shed 6 bases, with 9 bases lying between them. Here the CDR3 reads CASRRGTEQYF. The CDR3 nucleotides read TGCGCCAGCAGAAGAGGAACCGAGCAGTACTTC.

The V call is TRBV4-3, the J call TRBJ2-3; the D gene could be TRBD1 or TRBD2 (5 bases each). The V end was cut by 4 bases, the J end by 3 bases, with 11 bases between. CDR1 LGHNA and CDR2 YSLEER come from the germline V gene. The CDR3 is 14 amino acids. The CDR3 sequence is CASSPGTGTDTQYF. The CDR3 DNA sequence: TGCGCCAGCAGCCCCGGGACGGGGACAGATACGCAGTATTTT.

V and J are TRBV29-1 and TRBJ1-4; tentatively, D is TRBD1 (5 bases). This CDR3 region has 16 residues. Trimming pared 1 base from V and 0 bases from J, leaving 12 bases between. Germline CDR1 is SQVTM and CDR2 is ANQGSEA. This CDR3 reads CSVEARDQTTNEKLFF. CDR3 nucleotides: TGCAGCGTTGAAGCCAGGGACCAAACAACTAATGAAAAACTGTTTTTT.

Details on this clone: Other DNA sequences of this sample code for an identical CDR3. The chain employs TRBV27 and TRBJ2-7, with D maybe TRBD1 (5 bases). V lost 0 bases and J 3 bases, leaving 6 bases between the germline ends. CDR1 and CDR2 from the germline V gene are MNHEY and SMNVEV (reference sequence). This CDR3 has 13 amino acids. DNA for the CDR3: TGTGCCAGCAGTTTATCGGGGCGCTACGAGCAGTACTTC. It yields the protein CASSLSGRYEQYF.

The chain is built from TRBV7-9 and TRBJ2-5, with unresolved D. CDR1 and CDR2 from the germline V gene are SEHNR and FQNEAQ (reference sequence). V was trimmed by 8 bases and J by 0 bases, leaving 19 bases between them. CDR3 length equals 16 residues. The CDR3 protein is CASYQVGGDYQETQYF. The CDR3 DNA reads as TGTGCCAGCTACCAAGTTGGCGGAGACTACCAAGAGACCCAGTACTTC.

Written as DNA, the CDR3 is TGTGCCAGCAACACACCTTTCCGGGAGGGGGAGCAGTACTTC. Encoded protein: CASNTPFREGEQYF. The V and J genes are TRBV6-5 and TRBJ2-7; 8 nucleotides align to TRBD2. Germline loops: CDR1 MNHEY, CDR2 SVGAGI. The CDR3 runs to 14 residues. Germline trimming cut 7 bases from V and 7 bases from J; bases unmatched to any gene: 12.